The 11 T cell receptor beta chains below all came from one sample that was sequenced in a study of cytomegalovirus exposure and HLA in healthy donors. The PCR was carried out with 60 Vbeta primers and 13 Jbeta primers. Only in-frame clones appear in the TCRdb table, and some are missing; sequencing was by immunoSEQ multiplex PCR. The sample records tens of thousands of clones, approximately 70% being singletons. The sequenced sample consisted of PBMCs. The receptors come from a middle-aged man in good health and CMV-seropositive.

A few counts support this clone. The chain combines TRBV7-6 with TRBJ1-2; TRBD1 matches 8 bases. V shed 2 bases and J 8 bases; nucleotides not matched to a gene: 13. The CDR3 covers 16 residues. Germline values: CDR1 SGHVS, CDR2 FNYEAQ. CDR3 residues: CASSLSGGTLREGYTF. In DNA form, the CDR3 reads TGTGCCAGCAGCTTATCAGGGGGCACCCTCAGGGAGGGCTACACCTTC.

The genes are TRBV6-5 and TRBJ2-3; 13 positions agree with TRBD2. Germline trimming cut 6 bases from V and 1 base from J; bases unmatched to any gene: 1. Germline CDR1 reads MNHEY; CDR2 reads SVGAGI. This CDR3 has 15 residues. The CDR3: CASRGTSGGTDTQYF. In nucleotides, the CDR3 is TGTGCCAGCAGAGGGACTAGCGGGGGCACAGATACGCAGTATTTT.

The rearrangement uses TRBV10-3 and TRBJ2-7, with 8 nucleotides matching TRBD1. Germline assignment: CDR1 ENHRY and CDR2 SYGVKD. V was clipped by 3 bases and J by 3 bases; unmatched bases: 7. CDR3 length: 15 residues. The CDR3 nucleotides are TGTGCCATCAGTGACCGGACAGGGTACGGCTACGAGCAGTACTTC. This translates into CAISDRTGYGYEQYF.

The chain recombines TRBV5-1 with TRBJ1-1; 10 positions match TRBD1. V shed 7 bases, J shed 3 bases, and the junction held 12 bases outside the gene matches. Germline lookup yields CDR1 SGHRS and CDR2 YFSETQ. The length of the CDR3 is 16 residues. The CDR3 nucleotides are TGCGCCAGCGGACCTCTGGGACAGGGGTTGTACACTGAAGCTTTCTTT. Its protein product is CASGPLGQGLYTEAFF.

The chain uses TRBV6-1 and TRBJ1-4, with TRBD1 matching over 9 bases. In germline, CDR1 is MNHNS, CDR2 SASEGT. The CDR3 extends over 16 amino acids. J was trimmed by 7 bases and V by 3 bases; bases with no gene match: 9. The CDR3 bases are TGTGCCAGCAGTGACCCCCCGGGACAGGGTGGTGAAAAACTGTTTTTT. Protein sequence: CASSDPPGQGGEKLFF.

In its sample, this clone was seen a few times. This chain links TRBV7-2 with TRBJ1-3; D is undetermined. Looked up from germline, CDR1 is SGHTA and CDR2 is FQGNSA. Trimming stripped 3 bases from V and 2 bases from J, with 5 bases between. CDR3 size: 13 residues. CDR3 coding DNA: TGTGCCAGCAGCTTGGCAGCTGGAAACACCATATATTTT. This gives the protein CASSLAAGNTIYF.

The V gene is TRBV30, the J gene TRBJ1-3, with TRBD1 matching 8 bases. The CDR3 has 15 amino acids. After removal of 2 bases from V and 0 bases from J, the junction contained 3 bases not matched to a gene. CDR1 and CDR2 (germline): GTSNPN, SVGIG (reference sequence). The CDR3 DNA is TGTGCCTGGAGTCGACAGGGGTACTCTGGAAACACCATATATTTT. Translated, it gives CAWSRQGYSGNTIYF.

This sequence joins TRBV18 and TRBJ2-5; 10 positions match TRBD2. The junction had 18 bases not matched to a gene; V was cut back by 3 bases and J by 5 bases. Germline lookup yields CDR1 KGHSH and CDR2 LQKENI. This CDR3 is 19 amino acids long. CDR3 in DNA: TGTGCCAGCTCACCCTCGGCCGGACTAGCGGAAACCCCCCGGGAGACCCAGTACTTC. The encoded protein is CASSPSAGLAETPRETQYF.

The table lists this clone with a few counts. The chain joins TRBV10-2 to TRBJ1-2; 7 bases are a match to TRBD1. Looked up from germline, CDR1 is WSHSY and CDR2 is SAAADI. With V trimmed by 4 bases and J by 3 bases, 5 bases remained unmatched. The CDR3 loop spans 14 amino acids. CDR3 sequence reads: CASSGRGGDYGYTF. CDR3 in DNA: TGCGCCAGCAGTGGAAGAGGGGGCGACTATGGCTACACCTTC.

The V call is TRBV2, the J call TRBJ2-7; D is perhaps TRBD1 (5 bases). Germline V gene sequence: CDR1 SNHLY, CDR2 FYNNEI. The CDR3 extends over 14 amino acids. Trimming stripped 9 bases from V and 0 bases from J, with 15 bases between. The CDR3 coding sequence is TGTGCCAGTCACAGGACCCTCAGCTCCTACGAGCAGTACTTC. The encoded protein is CASHRTLSSYEQYF.

This chain connects TRBV2 to TRBJ2-7; 13 bases map to TRBD2. Germline CDR1 and CDR2: SNHLY and FYNNEI. V dropped 3 bases and J dropped 3; count of bases not matched to a gene: 5. The CDR3 spans 16 residues. CDR3 residues: CASSDPTSGGIYEQYF. CDR3 sequence (DNA): TGTGCCAGCAGTGATCCGACTAGCGGGGGGATCTACGAGCAGTACTTC.